This T cell receptor (delta chain) was sequenced for a study of gamma-delta chains in newborns, infants, children. Across the study: Polyclonal expansion of innate γδ T cells after birth follows microbial exposure.

Germline lookup yields CDR1 TSWWSYY and CDR2 QGS. This CDR3 is built from 16 residues. The V end lost 1 base, the J end lost 0 bases, and 12 bases lay between the germline ends. TCRdb reapplied CATT to the reads. The sample lists 8,500 to 10,000 delta-chain clones, about 23% seen once, with around 4% in the top ten. The sample taken for sequencing was blood. This rearrangement joins TRDV1 to TRDJ1; D remains ambiguous. This TCR was recovered from a child who was a newborn, infant or young child, either healthy, febrile or measles-vaccinated (not recorded which). The CDR3 is CALGEPGPLYTDKLIF. In nucleotides, the CDR3 is TGTGCTCTTGGGGAACCCGGACCCCTATACACCGATAAACTCATCTTT.